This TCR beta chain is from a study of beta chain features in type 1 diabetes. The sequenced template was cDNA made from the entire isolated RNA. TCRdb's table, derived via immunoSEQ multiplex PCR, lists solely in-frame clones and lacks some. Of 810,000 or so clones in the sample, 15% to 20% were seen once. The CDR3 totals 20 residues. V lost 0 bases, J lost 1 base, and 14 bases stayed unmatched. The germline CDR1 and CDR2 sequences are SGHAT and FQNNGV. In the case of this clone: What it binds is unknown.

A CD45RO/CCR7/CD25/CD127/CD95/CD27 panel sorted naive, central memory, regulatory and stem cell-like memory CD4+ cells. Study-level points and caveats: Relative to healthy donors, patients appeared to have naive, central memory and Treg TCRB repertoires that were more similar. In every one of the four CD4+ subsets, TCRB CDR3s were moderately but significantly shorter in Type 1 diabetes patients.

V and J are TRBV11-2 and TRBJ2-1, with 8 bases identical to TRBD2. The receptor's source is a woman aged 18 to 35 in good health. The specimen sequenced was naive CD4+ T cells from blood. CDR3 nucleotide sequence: TGTGCCAGCAGCTTAGATGTGGGAGCGGGAGTACGCGATTCCTACAATGAGCAGTTCTTC. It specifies CASSLDVGAGVRDSYNEQFF.